Here is one T cell receptor beta chain with its context. Its specificity is unknown. The data were taken from a study of radiation and T cells in renal cell carcinoma. Study in general: Nephrectomy followed 15 Gy stereotactic body radiation by 4 weeks.

The germline V gene has CDR1 SQVTM and CDR2 ANQGSEA. Trimming stripped 4 bases from V and 8 bases from J, with 6 bases between. There are 10 residues in the CDR3. Sequencing used immunoSEQ multiplex PCR; TCRdb keeps in-frame clones, though not all of them. The table records 100,000 to 150,000 clones, more than 80% of them present only once. As for time point: blood 2 weeks post-SBRT. Documented treatment: 15 Gy SBRT to primary tumor, nephrectomy 4 weeks later. Radiation-treated patients gave blood at baseline, week 2 and week 4. General observations from the study: Pretreatment tumor biopsies were lacking, so baseline clonotypes are unknown. From baseline, blood top tumor clonotypes peaked at 2 weeks post-radiation.

This receptor was taken from a woman aged 55 to 70 with renal cell carcinoma. The gene calls are TRBV29-1 and TRBJ2-4, with D perhaps matching TRBD2 (6 bases). Sample: blood, taken from a patient whose treatment included radiotherapy and nephrectomy. The CDR3 protein is CSVGGDIQYF. Written as DNA, the CDR3 is TGCAGCGTTGGCGGGGACATTCAGTACTTC.